This passage covers 14 T cell receptor beta chains from one sample sequenced in a study of shared clonotypes between healthy human individuals. Sequenced by immunoSEQ multiplex PCR; TCRdb stores in-frame clones only, minus some. The sample carries some 1.1 million clones, 77% recorded once. Sequenced: memory CD4+ T cells from PBMCs. Subset defined: CD45RA-negative fraction. The source of these receptors is a man younger than 30 in good health. Some clones in this sample may be carry-over from other donors' samples.

Of note for this clone: The sample carries other DNA sequences with the same CDR3. This rearrangement joins TRBV6-5 to TRBJ2-7; TRBD1 agrees at 7 bases. The CDR3 has 14 residues. J was trimmed by 2 bases and V by 7 bases; bases with no gene match: 8. The V gene's germline CDR1 is MNHEY and CDR2 SVGAGI. CDR3 region: CASTRQGPPYEQYF. DNA for the CDR3: TGTGCCAGCACCCGACAGGGTCCCCCCTACGAGCAGTACTTC.

The rearrangement uses TRBV9 and TRBJ2-7; TRBD1 might be the D (5 bases). Germline V gene data show CDR1 as SGDLS and CDR2 as YYNGEE. The CDR3 sequence is 14 residues long. The V gene lost 4 bases and the J gene lost 2 bases, with 13 bases spanning the gap. The CDR3: CASSQGGGAYEQYF. The CDR3 DNA is TGTGCCAGCAGCCAGGGTGGTGGGGCCTACGAGCAGTACTTC.

Details on this clone: Different DNA sequences within this sample yield the same CDR3. The rearrangement links TRBV28 to TRBJ2-7; 7 positions agree with TRBD1. The junction had 3 bases not matched to a gene; V was cut back by 1 base and J by 3 bases. There are 14 residues in the CDR3. Germline CDR1 MDHEN, CDR2 SYDVKM. The CDR3: CASSLLGDSYEQYF. As DNA, the CDR3 is TGTGCCAGCAGTTTATTAGGGGACAGCTACGAGCAGTACTTC. Variable domain in full (rest from reference TRBV28 and TRBJ2-7): DVKVTQSSRYLVKRTGEKVFLECVQDMDHENMFWYRQDPGLGLRLIYFSYDVKMKEKGDIPEGYSVSREKKERFSLILESASTNQTSMYLCASSLLGDSYEQYFGPGTRLTVT.

In nucleotides, the CDR3 is TGTGCCAGCTCGGACACCACAGGGGGCGATGAGCAGTTCTTC. As protein: CASSDTTGGDEQFF. V gene TRBV18 combines with J gene TRBJ2-1; 9 nucleotides agree with TRBD1. V lost 6 bases, J lost 8 bases, and 8 bases stayed unmatched. This CDR3 comprises 14 residues. Germline assignment: CDR1 KGHSH and CDR2 LQKENI.

The chain combines TRBV5-1 with TRBJ2-5, with 15 nucleotides matching TRBD2. Germline CDR1 SGHRS, CDR2 YFSETQ. The ends lost 4 bases at V and 0 bases at J; junction bases unmatched: 19. The CDR3 is made up of 22 amino acids. The CDR3 here is CASSRDNGTSGRSMLNQETQYF. CDR3 bases: TGCGCCAGCAGCCGAGACAATGGGACTAGCGGGAGGAGCATGTTAAACCAAGAGACCCAGTACTTC.

The V call is TRBV7-2, the J call TRBJ1-1; D unclear. V lost 5 bases and J 11 bases, leaving 18 bases between the germline ends. The CDR3 sequence is 13 residues long. Per germline, CDR1 SGHTA and CDR2 FQGNSA. CDR3 in amino acids: CASSHPGGQRAFF. In DNA form, the CDR3 reads TGTGCCAGCAGCCACCCCGGCGGGCAGAGGGCTTTCTTT. Full variable domain (remainder filled in from reference TRBV7-2 and TRBJ1-1): GAGVSQSPSNKVTEKGKDVELRCDPISGHTALYWYRQSLGQGLEFLIYFQGNSAPDKSGLPSDRFSAERTGGSVSTLTIQRTQQEDSAVYLCASSHPGGQRAFFGQGTRLTVV.

The rearrangement joins TRBV9 to TRBJ1-4, with D tentatively TRBD1 (5 bases). This CDR3 is built from 14 residues. In germline, CDR1 is SGDLS, CDR2 YYNGEE. Between the trimmed V and J ends, which lost 1 base and 7 bases, there was a span of 11 bases. The CDR3 sequence is CASSVSPGGEKLFF. Written as DNA, the CDR3 is TGTGCCAGCAGCGTATCACCGGGGGGTGAAAAACTGTTTTTT.

This chain joins TRBV6-5 and TRBJ1-2; a weak D match, TRBD1 (5 bases). The CDR3 has 15 residues. Germline loops: CDR1 MNHEY, CDR2 SVGAGI. The ends were cut back, 4 bases at V and 4 bases at J, with 16 bases in the middle. For the CDR3, the DNA is TGTGCCAGCAGTTCCCTGGGCGGCAGGGTCTATGGCTACACCTTC. Translation: CASSSLGGRVYGYTF.

With respect to this clone: Other DNA sequences in the sample encode the same CDR3. The V gene is TRBV28, the J gene TRBJ2-5, with 7 bases that match TRBD2. In germline, CDR1 is MDHEN, CDR2 SYDVKM. This CDR3 contains 13 residues. Losses at the gene ends were 3 bases for V and 5 bases for J; bases not matched to a gene: 3. DNA of the CDR3: TGTGCCAGCAGTTTGGGGAGGGAGGAGACCCAGTACTTC. Translated: CASSLGREETQYF.

V and J are TRBV7-3 and TRBJ2-3; no firm D call. Germline V gene data show CDR1 as SGHTA and CDR2 as FQGTGA. Trimming took 5 bases from V and 1 from J, leaving 10 bases between them. The CDR3 loop spans 14 amino acids. This CDR3 is CASSPLQRTDTQYF. CDR3 sequence (DNA): TGTGCCAGCAGCCCCCTACAGCGCACAGATACGCAGTATTTT.

This sequence joins TRBV4-2 and TRBJ2-1, with TRBD2 matching over 9 bases. Germline V CDR1 and CDR2: LGHNA, YNFKEQ. V shed 2 bases and J 2 bases; nucleotides not matched to a gene: 7. The CDR3 has 17 residues. The CDR3 DNA is TGTGCCAGCAGCCAAACCCCCTCTAGCGGGGCCTACAATGAGCAGTTCTTC. Encoded protein: CASSQTPSSGAYNEQFF.

V gene TRBV28 combines with J gene TRBJ2-7, with 9 bases matching TRBD2. The CDR3 totals 14 residues. Per germline, CDR1 MDHEN and CDR2 SYDVKM. V was pared by 8 bases and J by 4 bases, with 9 bases of the junction left unmatched. Here the CDR3 reads CASRAGGPRYEQYF. CDR3 in DNA: TGTGCCAGCCGGGCGGGAGGGCCCAGGTACGAGCAGTACTTC. Using reference TRBV28 and TRBJ2-7 for the parts outside the CDR3, the full variable domain is DVKVTQSSRYLVKRTGEKVFLECVQDMDHENMFWYRQDPGLGLRLIYFSYDVKMKEKGDIPEGYSVSREKKERFSLILESASTNQTSMYLCASRAGGPRYEQYFGPGTRLTVT.

This clone was detected only a few times. The chain carries TRBV11-2 and TRBJ2-3, with 7 bases that match TRBD2. The CDR3 is 16 amino acids. Losses at the gene ends were 4 bases for V and 3 bases for J; bases not matched to a gene: 10. CDR1 and CDR2 from the germline V gene are SGHAT and FQNNGV. DNA of the CDR3: TGTGCCAGCAGCTCATATGTCCTAGCGGATACAGATACGCAGTATTTT. Amino acids: CASSSYVLADTDTQYF. Full variable domain (outside the CDR3, taken from reference TRBV11-2 and TRBJ2-3): EAGVAQSPRYKIIEKRQSVAFWCNPISGHATLYWYQQILGQGPKLLIQFQNNGVVDDSQLPKDRFSAERLKGVDSTLKIQPAKLEDSAVYLCASSSYVLADTDTQYFGPGTRLTVL.

A few counts support this clone. This chain links TRBV6-5 with TRBJ2-1; D remains ambiguous. The germline CDR1 and CDR2 sequences are MNHEY and SVGAGI. The CDR3 consists of 13 residues. V dropped 5 bases and J dropped 7 bases, with 12 bases sitting between them. The DNA of the CDR3 is TGTGCCAGCAGTCTCTCGGACCGAAATGAGCAGTTCTTC. It is translated as CASSLSDRNEQFF.